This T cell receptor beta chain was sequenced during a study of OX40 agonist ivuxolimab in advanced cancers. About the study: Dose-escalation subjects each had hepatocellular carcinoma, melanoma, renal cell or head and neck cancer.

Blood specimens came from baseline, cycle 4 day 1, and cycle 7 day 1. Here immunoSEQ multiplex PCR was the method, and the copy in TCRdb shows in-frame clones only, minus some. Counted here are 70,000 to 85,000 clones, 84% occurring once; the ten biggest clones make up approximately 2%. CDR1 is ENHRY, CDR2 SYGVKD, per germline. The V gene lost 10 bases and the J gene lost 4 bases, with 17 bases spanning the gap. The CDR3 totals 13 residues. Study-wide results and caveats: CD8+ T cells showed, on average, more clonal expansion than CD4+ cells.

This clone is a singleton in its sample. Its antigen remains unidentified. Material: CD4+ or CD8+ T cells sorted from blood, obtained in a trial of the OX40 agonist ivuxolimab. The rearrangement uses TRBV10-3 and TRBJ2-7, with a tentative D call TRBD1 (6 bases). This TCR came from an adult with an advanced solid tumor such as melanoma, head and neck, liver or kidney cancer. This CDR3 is CATGTFGVYEQYF. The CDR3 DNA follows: TGTGCCACCGGGACATTCGGAGTTTACGAGCAGTACTTC.